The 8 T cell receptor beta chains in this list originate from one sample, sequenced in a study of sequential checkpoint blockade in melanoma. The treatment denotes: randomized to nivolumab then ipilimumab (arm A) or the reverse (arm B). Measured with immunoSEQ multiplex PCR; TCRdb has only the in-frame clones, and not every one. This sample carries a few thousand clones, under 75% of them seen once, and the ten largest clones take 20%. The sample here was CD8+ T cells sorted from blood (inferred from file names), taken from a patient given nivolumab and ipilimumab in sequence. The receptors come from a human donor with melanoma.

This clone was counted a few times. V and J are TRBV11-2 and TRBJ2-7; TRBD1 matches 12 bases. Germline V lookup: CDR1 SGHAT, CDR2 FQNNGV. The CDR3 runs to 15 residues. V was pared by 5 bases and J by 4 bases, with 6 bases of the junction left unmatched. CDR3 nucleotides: TGTGCCAGCAGCCAGGGGACAGGGGGCGTTTACGAGCAGTACTTC. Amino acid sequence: CASSQGTGGVYEQYF.

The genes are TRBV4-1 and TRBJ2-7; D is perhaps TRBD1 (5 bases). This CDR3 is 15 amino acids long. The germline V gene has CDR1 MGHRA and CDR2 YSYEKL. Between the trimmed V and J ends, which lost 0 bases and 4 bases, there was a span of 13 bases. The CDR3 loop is CASSQDRGSVYEQYF. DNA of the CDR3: TGCGCCAGCAGCCAAGATAGGGGTAGTGTGTACGAGCAGTACTTC.

The CDR3 sequence: CASSYSTGNTEAFF. The CDR3 DNA reads TGTGCCAGCAGTTACTCGACAGGGAACACTGAAGCTTTCTTT. The J gene is TRBJ1-1, the V gene TRBV6-5; tentatively, D is TRBD1 (6 bases). CDR3 size: 14 residues. The germline V gene has CDR1 MNHEY and CDR2 SVGAGI. Trimming took off 0 bases at V and 1 base at J, with 6 bases between the two ends.

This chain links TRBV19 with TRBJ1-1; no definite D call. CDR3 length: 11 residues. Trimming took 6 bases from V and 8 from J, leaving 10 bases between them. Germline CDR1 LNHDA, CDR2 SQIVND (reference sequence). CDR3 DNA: TGTGCCAGTAGCCCTGGCCTCGAAGCTTTCTTT. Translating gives CASSPGLEAFF.

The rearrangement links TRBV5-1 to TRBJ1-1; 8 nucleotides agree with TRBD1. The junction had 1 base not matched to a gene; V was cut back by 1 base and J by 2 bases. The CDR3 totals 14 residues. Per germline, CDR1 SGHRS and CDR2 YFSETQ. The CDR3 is CASSLTGGNTEAFF. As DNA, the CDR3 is TGCGCCAGCAGCTTGACAGGGGGAAACACTGAAGCTTTCTTT.

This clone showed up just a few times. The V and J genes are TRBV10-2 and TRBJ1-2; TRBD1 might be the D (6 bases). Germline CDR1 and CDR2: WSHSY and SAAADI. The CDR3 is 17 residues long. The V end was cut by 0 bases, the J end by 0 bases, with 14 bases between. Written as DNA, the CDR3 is TGCGCCAGCAGTGAGTCGGCTCAGGGGCTATCTAACTATGGCTACACCTTC. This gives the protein CASSESAQGLSNYGYTF.

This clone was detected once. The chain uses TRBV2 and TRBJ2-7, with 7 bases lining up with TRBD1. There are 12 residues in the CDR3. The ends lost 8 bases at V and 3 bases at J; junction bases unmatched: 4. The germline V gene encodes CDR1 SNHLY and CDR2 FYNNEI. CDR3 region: CASSTGNYEQYF. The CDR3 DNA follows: TGTGCCAGCTCGACAGGGAACTACGAGCAGTACTTC.

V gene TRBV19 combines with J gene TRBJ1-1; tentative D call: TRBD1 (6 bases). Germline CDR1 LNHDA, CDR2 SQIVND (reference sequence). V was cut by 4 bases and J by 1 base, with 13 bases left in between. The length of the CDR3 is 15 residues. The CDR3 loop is CASSTPGQANTEAFF. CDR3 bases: TGTGCCAGTAGTACCCCGGGACAAGCGAACACTGAAGCTTTCTTT.